Below are 28 T cell receptor beta chains sequenced from a single sample in a study of siplizumab effects on memory and regulatory T cells. Measured with immunoSEQ multiplex PCR; TCRdb has only the in-frame clones, and not every one. The profile shows roughly 120,000 clones, around nine tenths of them singletons. The sequencing input was CD4+ T cells sorted from blood. All receptors come from a human donor in good health.

This chain links TRBV4-1 with TRBJ1-4; 7 bases fit TRBD1. Trimming took 2 bases from V and 11 from J; bases not matched to a gene: 11. Germline assignment: CDR1 MGHRA and CDR2 YSYEKL. The CDR3 runs 15 residues. The CDR3, as DNA: TGCGCCAGCAGCCAACCCGACAGGGTGGCTGGGAAACTGTTTTTT. Residues: CASSQPDRVAGKLFF.

The CDR3 DNA reads TGCGCCAGCCGGTCACCTGGCACAGATACGCAGTATTTT. Its translation: CASRSPGTDTQYF. The gene calls are TRBV5-1 and TRBJ2-3; D gene ambiguous. Per the germline V gene, CDR1 is SGHRS and CDR2 is YFSETQ. With 7 bases removed from V and 1 base from J, the gap between germline ends came to 10 bases. The CDR3 spans 13 residues.

The rearrangement uses TRBV28 and TRBJ2-7; 7 positions match TRBD1. CDR1 MDHEN and CDR2 SYDVKM come from the germline V gene. Unmatched junction bases numbered 11, after V lost 6 bases and J lost 3 bases. The CDR3 length is 15 residues. The CDR3 nucleotides read TGTGCCAGCAGAACCCCCGGACAGGAGCGCTACGAGCAGTACTTC. Amino acids: CASRTPGQERYEQYF.

The genes are TRBV7-3 and TRBJ2-5; D gene unclear. Germline V gives CDR1 SGHTA, CDR2 FQGTGA. V shed 0 bases and J shed 5 bases, with 7 bases lying between them. CDR3 length: 13 amino acids. This chain's CDR3 is CASSLTVLETQYF. CDR3 DNA: TGTGCCAGCAGCTTAACGGTATTGGAGACCCAGTACTTC.

This clone was seen a handful of times. This rearrangement joins TRBV18 to TRBJ1-3; D ambiguous. The length of the CDR3 is 12 residues. V lost 6 bases and J 6 bases, leaving 9 bases between the germline ends. CDR1 is KGHSH and CDR2 is LQKENI in the germline V gene. CDR3 DNA: TGTGCCAGCTCTCCGGGTCTAAACACCATATATTTT. It translates to CASSPGLNTIYF.

This chain uses TRBV4-2 with TRBJ1-4; D is perhaps TRBD1 (5 bases). The CDR3 extends over 18 amino acids. The germline gives CDR1 LGHNA, CDR2 YNFKEQ. The germline V and J ends were trimmed by 0 bases and 4 bases, with 18 bases remaining between them. CDR3 amino acids: CASSQDKGREGFNEKLFF. DNA for the CDR3: TGTGCCAGCAGCCAAGATAAGGGCAGGGAGGGTTTTAATGAAAAACTGTTTTTT.

The chain is built from TRBV11-3 and TRBJ2-5, with D unclear. V was trimmed by 2 bases and J by 2 bases, leaving 6 bases between them. The CDR3 is 13 residues long. Germline V gives CDR1 SGHNT, CDR2 YENEEA. The CDR3 nucleotides read TGTGCCAGCAGCTTACAAGCACAAGAGACCCAGTACTTC. It specifies CASSLQAQETQYF.

The gene calls are TRBV18 and TRBJ2-2; TRBD2 agrees at 10 bases. Per the germline V gene, CDR1 is KGHSH and CDR2 is LQKENI. This CDR3 spans 16 amino acids. V was pared by 3 bases and J by 7 bases, with 8 bases of the junction left unmatched. DNA for the CDR3: TGTGCCAGCTCACCCCCAGCGGGAGGGCCGAGCGGGGAGCTGTTTTTT. Translation: CASSPPAGGPSGELFF. Looking up the rest from reference TRBV18 and TRBJ2-2 gives the full variable domain: NAGVMQNPRHLVRRRGQEARLRCSPMKGHSHVYWYRQLPEEGLKFMVYLQKENIIDESGMPKERFSAEFPKEGPSILRIQQVVRGDSAAYFCASSPPAGGPSGELFFGEGSRLTVL.

V gene TRBV6-1 combines with J gene TRBJ2-7, with 9 bases matching TRBD1. CDR3 size: 14 residues. The germline V gene encodes CDR1 MNHNS and CDR2 SASEGT. J gave up 0 bases and V 9 bases, and 6 bases lay outside the gene matches. For the CDR3, the DNA is TGTGCCAGTTTCACAGGGGGCATCTCCTACGAGCAGTACTTC. Protein: CASFTGGISYEQYF.

This rearrangement joins TRBV2 to TRBJ1-2; 7 bases agree with TRBD1. V lost 4 bases, J lost 5 bases, and 7 bases stayed unmatched. The CDR3 runs 14 residues. Germline V gene sequence: CDR1 SNHLY, CDR2 FYNNEI. CDR3 in amino acids: CASSAETGWYGYTF. The CDR3 DNA sequence: TGTGCCAGCAGTGCCGAGACAGGGTGGTATGGCTACACCTTC. Full variable domain (outside the CDR3, taken from reference TRBV2 and TRBJ1-2): EPEVTQTPSHQVTQMGQEVILRCVPISNHLYFYWYRQILGQKVEFLVSFYNNEISEKSEIFDDQFSVERPDGSNFTLKIRSTKLEDSAMYFCASSAETGWYGYTFGSGTRLTVV.

This clone has a handful of counts. This CDR3 is also generated by other DNA sequences in the sample. The V gene is TRBV11-2, the J gene TRBJ1-2, with 7 bases matching TRBD1. The ends lost 5 bases at V and 3 bases at J; junction bases unmatched: 3. Looked up from germline, CDR1 is SGHAT and CDR2 is FQNNGV. CDR3 size: 13 residues. The CDR3 is CASSPGQDYGYTF. CDR3 sequence (DNA): TGTGCCAGCAGCCCCGGACAGGACTATGGCTACACCTTC.

This chain connects TRBV14 to TRBJ1-1, with 8 bases aligning to TRBD1. The germline V gene has CDR1 SGHDN and CDR2 FVKESK. Trimming cost V 6 bases and J 3 bases; bases outside gene matches: 6. This CDR3 region has 14 residues. CDR3 in amino acids: CASRRTDRDTEAFF. The CDR3 region has the DNA TGTGCCAGCAGGCGGACGGACAGGGACACTGAAGCTTTCTTT.

This clone was recorded a few times. This rearrangement joins TRBV11-2 to TRBJ2-5; 7 bases agree with TRBD2. From germline, CDR1 is SGHAT and CDR2 FQNNGV. Trimming removed 5 bases from V and 5 bases from J; junction bases left unmatched: 8. The CDR3 is 14 residues long. CDR3 sequence (DNA): TGTGCCAGCAGCCCCGGACTAGTGTGGGAGACCCAGTACTTC. Its protein product is CASSPGLVWETQYF.

This sequence joins TRBV5-4 and TRBJ2-2; TRBD2 might be the D (6 bases). The CDR3 contains 15 residues. Germline V gene data show CDR1 as SGHNT and CDR2 as YYREEE (reference sequence). With 4 bases removed from V and 6 bases from J, the gap between germline ends came to 16 bases. Written as DNA, the CDR3 is TGTGCCAGCAGCCATCTGGGCAGGGAGGCCGGGGAGCTGTTTTTT. It codes for CASSHLGREAGELFF.

The chain carries TRBV27 and TRBJ1-1; D remains ambiguous. Germline V lookup: CDR1 MNHEY, CDR2 SMNVEV (reference sequence). V was shortened by 1 base and J by 5 bases, with 8 bases between the two germline ends. CDR3 length equals 13 residues. The CDR3 is CASSLFRGTEAFF. The CDR3, as DNA: TGTGCCAGCAGTTTATTCCGCGGGACTGAAGCTTTCTTT.

The chain uses TRBV30 and TRBJ1-2, with TRBD1 matching 7 bases. This CDR3 has 15 amino acids. CDR1 GTSNPN and CDR2 SVGIG come from the germline V gene (reference sequence). V dropped 5 bases and J dropped 4; count of bases not matched to a gene: 13. The CDR3 coding sequence is TGTGCCTGGGAGGCCCAGACAGGGTCCCTCTATGGCTACACCTTC. Its translation is CAWEAQTGSLYGYTF.

This clone has a single count. The chain joins TRBV28 to TRBJ2-7; TRBD1 matches 7 bases. The V gene's germline CDR1 is MDHEN and CDR2 SYDVKM. Germline trimming cut 4 bases from V and 4 bases from J; bases unmatched to any gene: 13. This CDR3 comprises 16 residues. CDR3 coding DNA: TGTGCCAGCAGTTCGATTCGACAGGGAAGTGTGTACGAGCAGTACTTC. Its protein product is CASSSIRQGSVYEQYF.

This CDR3 reads CASSRNSPLSHYGYTF. CDR3 DNA: TGTGCCAGCAGTAGAAATTCACCCCTCTCCCACTATGGCTACACCTTC. The gene calls are TRBV2 and TRBJ1-2; D not certain. Deletions cut 5 bases from V and 3 bases from J, with 19 bases between. This CDR3 comprises 16 residues. CDR1 is SNHLY, CDR2 FYNNEI, per germline.

This chain uses TRBV14 with TRBJ2-3; D is unresolved. The germline gives CDR1 SGHDN, CDR2 FVKESK. V dropped 5 bases and J dropped 0 bases, with 15 bases sitting between them. The CDR3 loop spans 16 amino acids. The CDR3 DNA reads as TGTGCCAGCAGCTTCCTGAGCTTCGGTAGCACAGATACGCAGTATTTT. Translation gives CASSFLSFGSTDTQYF.

The rearrangement joins TRBV2 to TRBJ1-5, with a weak D call TRBD1 (6 bases). The CDR3 runs 16 residues. V was pared by 5 bases and J by 2 bases, with 16 bases between. Germline values: CDR1 SNHLY, CDR2 FYNNEI. The CDR3 loop reads CASSYLPRGGNQPQHF. CDR3 coding DNA: TGTGCCAGCAGTTACCTCCCCAGGGGAGGCAATCAGCCCCAGCATTTT. Variable domain in full (rest from reference TRBV2 and TRBJ1-5): EPEVTQTPSHQVTQMGQEVILRCVPISNHLYFYWYRQILGQKVEFLVSFYNNEISEKSEIFDDQFSVERPDGSNFTLKIRSTKLEDSAMYFCASSYLPRGGNQPQHFGDGTRLSIL.

V is TRBV5-1 and J is TRBJ2-3, with D perhaps TRBD2 (6 bases). CDR1 SGHRS and CDR2 YFSETQ come from the germline V gene. CDR3 length: 16 amino acids. Trimming removed 0 bases from V and 1 base from J, with 12 bases in between. CDR3 DNA: TGCGCCAGCAGCTTGGTTACTAGCAGACGCACAGATACGCAGTATTTT. Translated: CASSLVTSRRTDTQYF. Based on the CDR3 plus reference TRBV5-1 and TRBJ2-3, the full variable domain is KAGVTQTPRYLIKTRGQQVTLSCSPISGHRSVSWYQQTPGQGLQFLFEYFSETQRNKGNFPGRFSGRQFSNSRSEMNVSTLELGDSALYLCASSLVTSRRTDTQYFGPGTRLTVL.

This clone was counted a single time. The V call is TRBV7-3, the J call TRBJ1-1; D not resolved. This CDR3 is built from 14 residues. V was shortened by 0 bases and J by 1 base, with 6 bases between the two germline ends. Germline CDR1 and CDR2: SGHTA and FQGTGA. Here the CDR3 reads CASSLTTGNTEAFF. CDR3 nucleotides: TGTGCCAGCAGCTTAACGACGGGGAACACTGAAGCTTTCTTT.

The chain uses TRBV5-4 and TRBJ2-5; no reliable D call. CDR3 length: 13 residues. V was shortened by 3 bases and J by 9 bases, with 15 bases between the two germline ends. The germline CDR1 and CDR2 sequences are SGHNT and YYREEE (reference sequence). CDR3 nucleotides: TGTGCCAGCAGCTCCGGTGCCCAGGTAGCCCAGTACTTC. The encoded protein is CASSSGAQVAQYF. The variable domain in full, completed from reference TRBV5-4 and TRBJ2-5, reads ETGVTQSPTHLIKTRGQQVTLRCSSQSGHNTVSWYQQALGQGPQFIFQYYREEENGRGNFPPRFSGLQFPNYSSELNVNALELDDSALYLCASSSGAQVAQYFGPGTRLLVL.

CDR3 nucleotides: TGTGCCAGCAGTCCGACCTCTAGCGGGCCTAATGAGCAGTTCTTC. It is translated as CASSPTSSGPNEQFF. The chain has TRBV28 and TRBJ2-1; TRBD2 aligns across 8 bases. The CDR3 runs 15 residues. The V and J ends lost 5 bases and 7 bases, in that order; junction bases with no gene match: 10. From germline, CDR1 is MDHEN and CDR2 SYDVKM.

The gene calls are TRBV4-1 and TRBJ2-5, with no clear D. The CDR3 has 16 amino acids. Between the trimmed V and J ends, which lost 2 bases and 1 base, there was a span of 14 bases. Germline V gene data show CDR1 as MGHRA and CDR2 as YSYEKL. For the CDR3, the DNA is TGCGCCAGCAGCCAACCAGGTCGTCAGCCCCAAGAGACCCAGTACTTC. It translates to CASSQPGRQPQETQYF.

This clone was observed once. The rearrangement links TRBV19 to TRBJ1-2; D is ambiguous. The CDR3 sequence is 12 residues long. V lost 6 bases and J 2 bases, leaving 7 bases between the germline ends. Germline CDR1 is LNHDA and CDR2 is SQIVND (reference sequence). The CDR3 sequence is CASSRRNYGYTF. The CDR3 nucleotides are TGTGCCAGTAGCCGGCGAAACTATGGCTACACCTTC.

This chain joins TRBV9 and TRBJ2-5; D call uncertain. The CDR3 totals 15 residues. With 2 bases removed from V and 1 base from J, the gap between germline ends came to 12 bases. Germline CDR1 reads SGDLS; CDR2 reads YYNGEE. CDR3 nucleotides: TGTGCCAGCAGCGTGGCCTCAGGCGTCCAAGAGACCCAGTACTTC. It encodes CASSVASGVQETQYF. The whole variable domain, remainder taken from reference TRBV9 and TRBJ2-5, is DSGVTQTPKHLITATGQRVTLRCSPRSGDLSVYWYQQSLDQGLQFLIQYYNGEERAKGNILERFSAQQFPDLHSELNLSSLELGDSALYFCASSVASGVQETQYFGPGTRLLVL.

The J gene is TRBJ1-5, the V gene TRBV27; tentatively, D is TRBD1 (6 bases). Germline CDR1 MNHEY, CDR2 SMNVEV (reference sequence). The V end lost 0 bases, the J end lost 7 bases, and 16 bases lay between the germline ends. The CDR3 is 16 residues long. The CDR3 region is CASSLSGTSRGQPQHF. CDR3 DNA sequence: TGTGCCAGCAGTTTATCGGGGACAAGCCGGGGGCAGCCCCAGCATTTT.